The 26 T cell receptor beta chains in this list originate from one sample, sequenced in a study of cytomegalovirus exposure and HLA in healthy donors. Primers included in the PCR were 60 Vbeta and 13 Jbeta primers. The repertoire was sequenced with immunoSEQ multiplex PCR; TCRdb's copy has only in-frame clones and lacks some. The sample contains some 120,000 clones, about 73% of which appear only once. Sequenced sample: PBMCs. The receptors derive from a woman aged 45-59 years in good health and CMV-seropositive.

The rearrangement uses TRBV5-5 and TRBJ1-3; D ambiguous. The CDR3 totals 14 residues. The V gene lost 2 bases and the J gene lost 2 bases, with 8 bases spanning the gap. Germline V gene sequence: CDR1 SGHKS, CDR2 YYEKEE (reference sequence). The CDR3 protein is CASSFLQTGNTIYF. For the CDR3, the DNA is TGTGCCAGCAGCTTTCTCCAGACTGGAAACACCATATATTTT.

The rearrangement uses TRBV5-1 and TRBJ2-2; 7 positions match TRBD1. The CDR3 spans 14 residues. CDR1 and CDR2 (germline): SGHRS, YFSETQ. The trim removed 4 bases at V and 7 bases at J, leaving 7 bases unmatched. CDR3 loop: CASSPGQVYGELFF. The CDR3 DNA reads as TGCGCCAGCAGCCCCGGACAGGTCTACGGGGAGCTGTTTTTT.

The chain recombines TRBV5-6 with TRBJ2-3; perhaps TRBD2 as D (6 bases). Germline V CDR1 and CDR2: SGHDT, YYEEEE. The CDR3 loop spans 15 amino acids. V was trimmed by 4 bases and J by 4 bases, leaving 16 bases between them. CDR3 nucleotide sequence: TGTGCCAGCAGCCTACGTGGAGGGCCGGCAGATACGCAGTATTTT. It translates to CASSLRGGPADTQYF.

The chain links TRBV10-3 to TRBJ1-4; a weak D match, TRBD1 (5 bases). Germline values: CDR1 ENHRY, CDR2 SYGVKD. CDR3 length: 15 amino acids. Trimming removed 0 bases at V and 7 bases at J, with 12 bases between. The CDR3 here is CAISESSGRAEKLFF. CDR3 in DNA: TGTGCCATCAGTGAGTCCTCAGGCAGGGCTGAAAAACTGTTTTTT.

The chain uses TRBV30 and TRBJ1-4, with D hard to call. Trimming pared 0 bases from V and 0 bases from J, leaving 11 bases between. In germline, CDR1 is GTSNPN, CDR2 SVGIG (reference sequence). The CDR3 loop spans 16 amino acids. Written as DNA, the CDR3 is TGTGCCTGGAGTGTACAAGGAGGTGCAACTAATGAAAAACTGTTTTTT. Amino acid sequence: CAWSVQGGATNEKLFF.

The rearrangement uses TRBV10-3 and TRBJ2-2; D remains unclear. Looked up from germline, CDR1 is ENHRY and CDR2 is SYGVKD. The CDR3 has 14 residues. Trimming cost V 2 bases and J 8 bases, with 12 bases left between them. CDR3 sequence reads: CAISETQVWGELFF. The CDR3 DNA is TGTGCCATCAGTGAGACCCAGGTGTGGGGGGAGCTGTTTTTT.

The V and J genes are TRBV7-2 and TRBJ1-3; 8 bases fit TRBD1. This CDR3 spans 15 amino acids. Germline assignment: CDR1 SGHTA and CDR2 FQGNSA. With 5 bases clipped from V and 8 bases from J, the junction kept 11 bases outside the gene matches. The chain's CDR3 is CASSRSTGGLDTIYF. The CDR3 nucleotides are TGTGCCAGCAGCCGATCCACAGGGGGTTTAGACACCATATATTTT.

The V and J genes are TRBV6-5 and TRBJ2-3, with TRBD2 matching 7 bases. This CDR3 region has 13 residues. Unmatched junction bases numbered 5, after V lost 6 bases and J lost 5 bases. Germline-derived CDR1 and CDR2 are MNHEY and SVGAGI. CDR3 bases: TGTGCCAGCAGGGGGGGGTCTCGAGATACGCAGTATTTT. Translation gives CASRGGSRDTQYF.

V is TRBV11-2 and J is TRBJ2-5, with TRBD1 matching over 10 bases. The end of the DNA fits TRBJ2-7 better, so the J call may be wrong. The CDR3 has 14 amino acids. Germline CDR1 is SGHAT and CDR2 is FQNNGV. The CDR3 is CASRAGQGTYEQYF. DNA of the CDR3: TGTGCCAGCAGAGCGGGACAGGGGACCTACGAGCAGTACTTC.

This clone showed up just once. The chain links TRBV19 to TRBJ1-2, with 10 bases that match TRBD1. V lost 6 bases, J lost 7 bases, and 5 bases stayed unmatched. Germline CDR1 is LNHDA and CDR2 is SQIVND (reference sequence). This CDR3 contains 13 residues. The CDR3 protein is CASRRQGAGGYTF. The DNA of the CDR3 is TGTGCCAGTAGGAGACAGGGGGCTGGTGGCTACACCTTC.

The V and J genes are TRBV6-6 and TRBJ1-4, with a possible D match to TRBD1 (5 bases). Germline lookup yields CDR1 MNHNY and CDR2 SVGAGI (reference sequence). The CDR3 is 16 amino acids. Trimming left V 0 bases short and J 7 bases short, with 15 bases between. This CDR3 is CASSYSLGGRGEKLFF. The CDR3 nucleotides read TGTGCCAGCAGTTACTCATTGGGGGGGAGGGGTGAAAAACTGTTTTTT.

The CDR3 nucleotides read TGCGCCAGCAGCCAAGATAGTCCCCGACTAGCGAGCACAGATACGCAGTATTTT. It codes for CASSQDSPRLASTDTQYF. This chain connects TRBV4-1 to TRBJ2-3; the match to TRBD2 covers 8 bases. With V trimmed by 0 bases and J by 0 bases, 8 bases remained unmatched. Germline CDR1 MGHRA, CDR2 YSYEKL. The CDR3 runs to 18 residues.

This clone was picked up a small number of times. The V and J genes are TRBV6-5 and TRBJ2-3; D ambiguous. The length of the CDR3 is 14 residues. In germline, CDR1 is MNHEY, CDR2 SVGAGI. Trimming removed 6 bases from V and 0 bases from J, with 10 bases in between. The CDR3 reads CASRRKTSTDTQYF. CDR3 coding DNA: TGTGCCAGCAGGCGGAAAACTAGCACAGATACGCAGTATTTT.

V usage is TRBV18 and J usage is TRBJ1-2, with TRBD1 identical over 7 bases. The CDR3 has 14 amino acids. Unmatched junction bases numbered 4, after V lost 2 bases and J lost 4 bases. Germline CDR1 KGHSH, CDR2 LQKENI. The CDR3 sequence is CASSPDRAGYGYTF. CDR3 in DNA: TGTGCCAGCTCACCAGACAGGGCGGGCTATGGCTACACCTTC.

This chain links TRBV30 with TRBJ2-7; D is unresolved. V was pared by 3 bases and J by 2 bases, with 8 bases between. The germline gives CDR1 GTSNPN, CDR2 SVGIG (reference sequence). CDR3 length: 12 amino acids. CDR3 DNA: TGTGCCTGGAGAAGAGGTCCCTACGAGCAGTACTTC. Its protein is CAWRRGPYEQYF.

This clone was seen a few times. The chain carries TRBV4-3 and TRBJ1-2; the D gene is possibly TRBD1 (6 bases). This CDR3 comprises 16 residues. Germline V lookup: CDR1 LGHNA, CDR2 YSLEER. V lost 0 bases, J lost 3 bases, and 14 bases lay in between. The CDR3 here is CASSQDGQSGYYGYTF. The CDR3 DNA follows: TGCGCCAGCAGCCAAGACGGACAGTCTGGATACTATGGCTACACCTTC.

This clone was detected only a few times. This chain joins TRBV5-6 and TRBJ2-7; D not certain. Trimming removed 1 base at V and 0 bases at J, with 8 bases between. This CDR3 has 14 amino acids. Germline CDR1 reads SGHDT; CDR2 reads YYEEEE. The CDR3 loop reads CASSLNTVSYEQYF. The CDR3 bases are TGTGCCAGCAGCTTGAATACGGTCTCCTACGAGCAGTACTTC.

The CDR3 here is CASSPGSYTGELFF. In DNA form, the CDR3 reads TGTGCCAGCTCACCTGGCTCATACACCGGGGAGCTGTTTTTT. The rearrangement joins TRBV18 to TRBJ2-2; D remains ambiguous. V was trimmed by 3 bases and J by 3 bases, leaving 8 bases between them. The CDR3 has 14 amino acids. Germline V gives CDR1 KGHSH, CDR2 LQKENI.

This clone was counted only a few times. V usage is TRBV7-2 and J usage is TRBJ1-5, with D possibly matching TRBD1 (5 bases). This CDR3 contains 17 residues. Germline V gene lookup returns CDR1 SGHTA and CDR2 FQGNSA. The V gene lost 3 bases and the J gene lost 0 bases, with 15 bases spanning the gap. CDR3 protein: CASSFGTRTYSNQPQHF. The CDR3 DNA reads as TGTGCCAGCAGCTTCGGGACTCGTACTTATAGCAATCAGCCCCAGCATTTT.

This clone was counted a few times. V and J are TRBV2 and TRBJ1-5, with TRBD1 matching over 7 bases. Germline lookup yields CDR1 SNHLY and CDR2 FYNNEI. The junction had 7 bases not matched to a gene; V was cut back by 5 bases and J by 0 bases. CDR3 length: 16 residues. CDR3 sequence: CASSRTGSVSNQPQHF. CDR3 nucleotides: TGTGCCAGCAGTAGGACAGGCTCGGTTAGCAATCAGCCCCAGCATTTT. The entire variable domain, with the rest obtained from reference TRBV2 and TRBJ1-5, is as follows: EPEVTQTPSHQVTQMGQEVILRCVPISNHLYFYWYRQILGQKVEFLVSFYNNEISEKSEIFDDQFSVERPDGSNFTLKIRSTKLEDSAMYFCASSRTGSVSNQPQHFGDGTRLSIL.

V and J are TRBV30 and TRBJ1-6; tentatively, D is TRBD1 (5 bases). The CDR3 sequence is 15 residues long. V lost 1 base to trimming and J lost 2 bases, with 9 bases between them. Germline V gives CDR1 GTSNPN, CDR2 SVGIG (reference sequence). CDR3 region: CAWSEGSPYNSPLHF. The CDR3 DNA sequence: TGTGCCTGGAGTGAGGGGTCTCCCTATAATTCACCCCTCCACTTT.

The V and J genes are TRBV5-4 and TRBJ2-1; D is ambiguous. CDR1 SGHNT and CDR2 YYREEE come from the germline V gene (reference sequence). Trimming pared 3 bases from V and 0 bases from J, leaving 4 bases between. CDR3 length equals 13 residues. CDR3 in amino acids: CASSSGSYNEQFF. The CDR3 DNA reads TGTGCCAGCAGCTCCGGCTCCTACAATGAGCAGTTCTTC.

This clone has only a few counts. V gene TRBV5-1 combines with J gene TRBJ2-7; 10 nucleotides agree with TRBD1. This CDR3 contains 13 residues. In germline, CDR1 is SGHRS, CDR2 YFSETQ. After removal of 0 bases from V and 7 bases from J, the junction contained 1 base not matched to a gene. The CDR3: CASSLVGQGEQYF. CDR3 coding DNA: TGCGCCAGCAGCTTGGTGGGACAGGGGGAGCAGTACTTC.

The chain employs TRBV28 and TRBJ1-5, with a tentative D call TRBD1 (6 bases). Germline-derived CDR1 and CDR2 are MDHEN and SYDVKM. With 6 bases removed from V and 3 bases from J, the gap between germline ends came to 15 bases. CDR3 size: 15 residues. CDR3 amino acids: CASRAAGAPNQPQHF. DNA for the CDR3: TGTGCCAGCAGGGCCGCAGGGGCCCCCAATCAGCCCCAGCATTTT. Full variable domain (remainder filled in from reference TRBV28 and TRBJ1-5): DVKVTQSSRYLVKRTGEKVFLECVQDMDHENMFWYRQDPGLGLRLIYFSYDVKMKEKGDIPEGYSVSREKKERFSLILESASTNQTSMYLCASRAAGAPNQPQHFGDGTRLSIL.

A note on this clone: This CDR3 is also generated by other DNA sequences in the sample. V is TRBV2 and J is TRBJ2-1, with D possibly matching TRBD2 (7 bases). Germline loops: CDR1 SNHLY, CDR2 FYNNEI. Trimming left V 8 bases short and J 5 bases short, with 13 bases between. This CDR3 contains 13 residues. The CDR3 bases are TGTGCCAGCCGAAGGGGGGGCAACAATGAGCAGTTCTTC. As protein: CASRRGGNNEQFF.

This sequence joins TRBV15 and TRBJ2-5; 8 bases fit TRBD1. CDR1 and CDR2 (germline): LNHNV, YYDKDF (reference sequence). CDR3 length: 14 residues. J gave up 5 bases and V 1 base, and 3 bases lay outside the gene matches. The CDR3 DNA sequence: TGTGCCACCAGCAGAGCGGCAGGGGGCGAGACCCAGTACTTC. This encodes CATSRAAGGETQYF.